The text below deals with one T cell receptor (beta chain). The CDR3 has 20 amino acids. Trimming shortened V by 2 bases and J by 0 bases, and 26 bases separated the two germline ends. Germline V CDR1 and CDR2: GTSNPN, SVGIG (reference sequence). Profiling relied on immunoSEQ multiplex PCR, and the TCRdb table lists in-frame clones only, not all of them. Among a few hundred thousand clones listed, approximately 85% were seen once. The entry originates in a study of blood T cell repertoires in COVID-19. This TCR was recovered from a woman between 45 and 60 years old who had recovered from COVID-19. The sequenced sample was PBMCs or T cells enriched from blood (not recorded which). The J gene is TRBJ2-1, the V gene TRBV30; the D gene is possibly TRBD2 (5 bases). The CDR3, as DNA: TGTGCCTGGAGTCCCCCTGGGAGCGGCCTCACACTTAGCTCCTACAATGAGCAGTTCTTC. It translates to CAWSPPGSGLTLSSYNEQFF.